This T cell receptor beta chain was identified during a study of blood T cell repertoires in COVID-19. In its sample, this clone was seen a few times. Per the original methods: From reference gene primer amplification, estimates of nucleated cell counts were derived. Sequencing used immunoSEQ multiplex PCR; TCRdb keeps in-frame clones, though not all of them. The V and J calls and clone size were taken over from that table, and D and trimming were inferred from the DNA. Of around 81,000 clones in the sample, more than 80% were seen once. This CDR3 has 13 amino acids. Germline V gene sequence: CDR1 LGHNA, CDR2 YNFKEQ. Trimming took 4 bases from V and 3 from J, leaving 10 bases between them.

The clonotype was recovered from a human donor in a cohort sampled during active COVID-19. The chain has TRBV4-2 and TRBJ2-7; weak D call: TRBD2 (6 bases). Input material: peripheral blood. The CDR3 region is CASSPSEGYEQYF. CDR3 bases: TGTGCCAGCAGCCCATCGGAGGGCTACGAGCAGTACTTC.